The 12 T cell receptor beta chains listed next were all sequenced from one sample in a study of T cells after yellow fever vaccination. TCRdb ran MiXCR on the 5' RACE reads and lists one entry per CDR3 protein. Of some 160,000 distinct CDR3 sequences detected, 9.3% appear once; the ten largest clones hold roughly a third. The material was CD8+ T cells sorted from PBMCs, obtained 45 days after the yellow fever booster vaccination. The source of these receptors is a man aged 18 to 29 who received the YFV17D yellow fever vaccine.

This clonotype was picked up a small number of times. V and J are TRBV9 and TRBJ1-2; 7 bases line up with TRBD1. Trimming cost V 1 base and J 4 bases; bases outside gene matches: 1. Germline values: CDR1 SGDLS, CDR2 YYNGEE. The CDR3 spans 13 residues. The CDR3 loop reads CASSVTGAYGYTF. The CDR3 nucleotides are TGTGCCAGCAGCGTAACAGGGGCCTATGGCTACACCTTC.

The V call is TRBV5-6, the J call TRBJ2-1; D is perhaps TRBD1 (6 bases). This CDR3 has 13 residues. Looked up from germline, CDR1 is SGHDT and CDR2 is YYEEEE. Trimming stripped 0 bases from V and 6 bases from J, with 7 bases between. CDR3 sequence: CASSLGQVNEQFF. Written as DNA, the CDR3 is TGTGCCAGCAGCTTGGGACAGGTCAATGAGCAGTTCTTC.

In its sample, this clonotype was seen many times. A much larger clone sits a single nucleotide away, making a read error possible. This sequence joins TRBV13 and TRBJ2-7; 12 bases are a match to TRBD2. The CDR3 totals 19 residues. Germline V lookup: CDR1 PRHDT, CDR2 FYEKMQ (reference sequence). Trimming took 5 bases from V and 1 from J; bases not matched to a gene: 15. The CDR3 DNA follows: TGTGCCAGCAGCCCACAGACCTCTAGCGGGGGGGCCCGGTCCTACGAGCAGTACTTC. It translates to CASSPQTSSGGARSYEQYF.

This sequence joins TRBV19 and TRBJ2-4, with D uncertain. The germline V gene has CDR1 LNHDA and CDR2 SQIVND (reference sequence). Trimming left V 3 bases short and J 0 bases short, with 6 bases between. This CDR3 is built from 14 residues. The CDR3 spells CASSMVLAKNIQYF. The CDR3 region has the DNA TGTGCCAGTAGTATGGTACTAGCCAAAAACATTCAGTACTTC.

There are a few counts of this clonotype. The chain recombines TRBV12-3 or TRBV12-4 with TRBJ2-1, with a weak D call TRBD1 (6 bases). V was cut by 5 bases and J by 4 bases, with 18 bases left in between. This CDR3 is built from 16 residues. CDR3 sequence reads: CASSTELRDNYNEQFF. The DNA for the CDR3 is TGTGCCAGCAGTACCGAACTCCGGGACAATTACAATGAGCAGTTCTTC.

This clonotype was observed a few times. The chain uses TRBV5-6 and TRBJ2-7; the D gene could be TRBD1 or TRBD2 (6 bases each). V was clipped by 4 bases and J by 6 bases, with 14 bases between them. The CDR3 totals 13 residues. Germline V gene data show CDR1 as SGHDT and CDR2 as YYEEEE. CDR3 amino acids: CASSTEGGVEQYF. The CDR3 nucleotides are TGTGCCAGCAGCACTGAGGGGGGCGTCGAGCAGTACTTC.

This sequence joins TRBV4-2 and TRBJ2-1; 14 nucleotides agree with TRBD2. The junction had 5 bases not matched to a gene; V was cut back by 1 base and J by 6 bases. The CDR3 is made up of 17 amino acids. Germline CDR1 reads LGHNA; CDR2 reads YNFKEQ. DNA of the CDR3: TGTGCCAGCAGCCAAGTGACTAGCGGGGGGGTTTTCAATGAGCAGTTCTTC. Translation: CASSQVTSGGVFNEQFF.

The chain couples TRBV12-3 or TRBV12-4 to TRBJ2-1; 10 bases line up with TRBD2. The CDR3 runs 15 residues. The trim removed 5 bases at V and 8 bases at J, leaving 9 bases unmatched. The chain's CDR3 is CASSHPSGGGYEQFF. The CDR3 nucleotides are TGTGCCAGCAGTCACCCTAGCGGGGGAGGCTATGAGCAGTTCTTC.

CDR3 coding DNA: TGTGCCAGCAGTAAGACAGGGACAAATCAGCCCCAGCATTTT. Its protein product is CASSKTGTNQPQHF. The V and J genes are TRBV12-3 or TRBV12-4 and TRBJ1-5, with 7 bases matching TRBD1. The CDR3 is made up of 14 amino acids. Germline trimming cut 5 bases from V and 4 bases from J; bases unmatched to any gene: 5.

This clonotype appeared a few times. The chain recombines TRBV7-2 with TRBJ1-2; 9 nucleotides align to TRBD1. Per germline, CDR1 SGHTA and CDR2 FQGNSA. V was pared by 2 bases and J by 4 bases, with 8 bases of the junction left unmatched. The CDR3 extends over 16 amino acids. The CDR3 region is CASSLSQGAYSYGYTF. As DNA, the CDR3 is TGTGCCAGCAGCTTATCACAGGGGGCGTATAGCTATGGCTACACCTTC.

In this sample, this clonotype turned up a few times. The chain uses TRBV6-2 or TRBV6-3 and TRBJ2-1; D might be TRBD1 (6 bases). V was clipped by 10 bases and J by 10 bases, with 14 bases between them. Germline V gives CDR1 MNHEY, CDR2 SVGEGT. CDR3 length: 11 amino acids. The CDR3 region is CATNGGVEQFF. The CDR3 DNA sequence: TGTGCCACCAATGGGGGCGTAGAGCAGTTCTTC.

The V call is TRBV10-2, the J call TRBJ1-2; TRBD1 might be the D (6 bases). This CDR3 contains 14 residues. Looked up from germline, CDR1 is WSHSY and CDR2 is SAAADI. The V end lost 6 bases, the J end lost 3 bases, and 14 bases lay between the germline ends. The DNA of the CDR3 is TGCGCCAGCAGCAGGGACACGCAATACTATGGCTACACCTTC. It specifies CASSRDTQYYGYTF.